This T cell receptor (beta chain) appears in the sequencing data of a study of blood T cells in healthy people across ages. Through a sample-barcoded 5' primer and a J-beta primer mix, a second PCR was run for roughly 6 to 11 cycles. TCRdb re-called the 5' RACE reads with MiXCR, one entry per CDR3 protein. The sample has about 1.6 million distinct CDR3 sequences, about 32% seen once. Study-level findings and limits: When set beside aged donors, long-lived donors presented more naive CD4+ cells and higher diversity. Possibly confounding the expanded clonotype changes was the fact that donor CMV status was unknown.

Worth noting for this clonotype: Its target is not known.

The CDR3 totals 17 residues. After removal of 8 bases from V and 0 bases from J, the junction contained 13 bases not matched to a gene. Sequenced material: blood. The clonotype originates from a young woman in good health. The gene calls are TRBV12-3 or TRBV12-4 and TRBJ2-3, with 8 bases fitting TRBD2. CDR3 region: CASGGISSGSSTDTQYF. The CDR3 DNA reads as TGTGCCAGCGGTGGCATTTCCAGCGGGAGTAGCACAGATACGCAGTATTTT.